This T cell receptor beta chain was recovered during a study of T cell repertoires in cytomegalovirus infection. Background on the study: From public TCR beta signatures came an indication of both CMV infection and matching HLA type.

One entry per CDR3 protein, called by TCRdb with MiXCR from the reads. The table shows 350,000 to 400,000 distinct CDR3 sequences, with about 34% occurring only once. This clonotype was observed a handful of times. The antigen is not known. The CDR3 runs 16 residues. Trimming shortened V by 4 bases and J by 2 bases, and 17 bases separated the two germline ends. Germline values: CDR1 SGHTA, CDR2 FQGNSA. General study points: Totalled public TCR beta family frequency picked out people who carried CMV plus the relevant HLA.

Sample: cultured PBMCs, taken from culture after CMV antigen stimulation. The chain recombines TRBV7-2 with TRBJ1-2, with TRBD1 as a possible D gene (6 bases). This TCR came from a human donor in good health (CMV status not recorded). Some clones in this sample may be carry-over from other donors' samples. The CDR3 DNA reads TGTGCCAGCAGCTCCAAACAGGGTATTGGGAACTATGGCTACACCTTC. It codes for CASSSKQGIGNYGYTF.